The 25 T cell receptor beta chains below were found in one sample sequenced in a study of blood T cell repertoires in COVID-19. Clones were read by immunoSEQ multiplex PCR, and TCRdb kept only the in-frame ones, dropping some. The sample includes roughly 74,000 clones, about 90% seen only once; the top ten take 1.9%. Specimen: peripheral blood. The receptors stem from an elderly woman with active or convalescent COVID-19.

The chain recombines TRBV29-1 with TRBJ1-1; no clear D gene. Germline loops: CDR1 SQVTM, CDR2 ANQGSEA. The CDR3 length is 11 residues. The V end lost 4 bases, the J end lost 1 base, and 4 bases lay between the germline ends. CDR3 in amino acids: CSVGQNTEAFF. The DNA for the CDR3 is TGCAGCGTTGGACAGAACACTGAAGCTTTCTTT.

The chain joins TRBV3-1 (or the pseudogene TRBV3-2) to TRBJ2-7; the match to TRBD2 covers 10 bases. Germline V gene lookup returns CDR1 LGHDT and CDR2 YNNKEL (reference sequence). The CDR3 loop spans 18 amino acids. After removal of 2 bases from V and 1 base from J, the junction contained 11 bases not matched to a gene. Here the CDR3 DNA reads TGTGCCAGCAGCCAAACCGGGACTAGCGCCCGAACATCCTACGAGCAGTACTTC. It is translated as CASSQTGTSARTSYEQYF.

V usage is TRBV11-2 and J usage is TRBJ2-3, with D tentatively TRBD1 (6 bases). The V end lost 3 bases, the J end lost 0 bases, and 10 bases lay between the germline ends. This CDR3 has 15 amino acids. Germline CDR1 and CDR2: SGHAT and FQNNGV. This CDR3 reads CASSFTGPSTDTQYF. In DNA, the CDR3 is TGTGCCAGCAGCTTCACAGGGCCTAGCACAGATACGCAGTATTTT.

The V gene is TRBV19, the J gene TRBJ2-1; 7 nucleotides line up with TRBD1. The CDR3 consists of 12 residues. Germline-derived CDR1 and CDR2 are LNHDA and SQIVND (reference sequence). With 4 bases clipped from V and 7 bases from J, the junction kept 1 base outside the gene matches. CDR3 bases: TGTGCCAGTAGTAAACAGGGGAATGAGCAGTTCTTC. This codes for CASSKQGNEQFF.

This clone was recorded only once. The rearrangement links TRBV5-5 to TRBJ1-5, with 7 bases matching TRBD1. Germline values: CDR1 SGHKS, CDR2 YYEKEE (reference sequence). The length of the CDR3 is 14 residues. The V segment lost 0 bases and the J segment 6 bases; nucleotides outside the gene matches: 3. CDR3 DNA: TGTGCCAGCAGCTTGGGGCCAGGGGGTCAGCCCCAGCATTTT. Translation gives CASSLGPGGQPQHF.

This clone came up once. V usage is TRBV5-4 and J usage is TRBJ1-3, with 9 bases fitting TRBD1. V lost 4 bases, J lost 3 bases, and 5 bases stayed unmatched. The CDR3 loop spans 15 amino acids. Germline V gives CDR1 SGHNT, CDR2 YYREEE (reference sequence). CDR3 in DNA: TGTGCCAGCAGCACCGGGACAGGGAATGGAAACACCATATATTTT. It translates to CASSTGTGNGNTIYF.

The chain is built from TRBV27 and TRBJ2-3; D may be TRBD2 (6 bases). The CDR3 has 16 residues. V was shortened by 1 base and J by 5 bases, with 16 bases between the two germline ends. From germline, CDR1 is MNHEY and CDR2 SMNVEV (reference sequence). DNA of the CDR3: TGTGCCAGCAGTTTATACCCCAGGAGGGGAATAGATACGCAGTATTTT. This sequence encodes CASSLYPRRGIDTQYF.

J is TRBJ1-2 and V is TRBV15; D unresolved. Germline values: CDR1 LNHNV, CDR2 YYDKDF (reference sequence). With 0 bases removed from V and 6 bases from J, the gap between germline ends came to 8 bases. The CDR3 runs 13 residues. As DNA, the CDR3 is TGTGCCACCAGCAGAGATAGGAGGCATGGCTACACCTTC. Its protein is CATSRDRRHGYTF.

This clone was seen once. The rearrangement links TRBV7-7 to TRBJ1-1, with D possibly TRBD1 on 5 matching bases. From germline, CDR1 is SSHAT and CDR2 FNYEAQ (reference sequence). The CDR3 runs 16 residues. V lost 1 base and J 1 base, leaving 13 bases between the germline ends. CDR3 nucleotides: TGTGCCAGCAGCTTAGGCACAGGAGACCCGAACACTGAAGCTTTCTTT. This encodes CASSLGTGDPNTEAFF. Complete variable domain (other parts from reference TRBV7-7 and TRBJ1-1): GAGVSQSPRYKVTKRGQDVTLRCDPISSHATLYWYQQALGQGPEFLTYFNYEAQPDKSGLPSDRFSAERPEGSISTLTIQRTEQRDSAMYRCASSLGTGDPNTEAFFGQGTRLTVV.

This chain uses TRBV25-1 with TRBJ1-4; D perhaps matches TRBD1 (6 bases). In germline, CDR1 is MGHDK, CDR2 SYGVNS. Trimming removed 4 bases at V and 7 bases at J, with 16 bases between. The CDR3 has 15 residues. Written as DNA, the CDR3 is TGTGCCAGCAGTGGGCCCAGGCAGGGGAGTGAAAAACTGTTTTTT. Translating gives CASSGPRQGSEKLFF. Complete variable domain (other parts from reference TRBV25-1 and TRBJ1-4): EADIYQTPRYLVIGTGKKITLECSQTMGHDKMYWYQQDPGMELHLIHYSYGVNSTEKGDLSSESTVSRIRTEHFPLTLESARPSHTSQYLCASSGPRQGSEKLFFGSGTQLSVL.

The J gene is TRBJ1-5, the V gene TRBV30; 7 bases are a match to TRBD1. Germline trimming cut 0 bases from V and 4 bases from J; bases unmatched to any gene: 9. Germline V gene sequence: CDR1 GTSNPN, CDR2 SVGIG (reference sequence). CDR3 length: 16 amino acids. CDR3 sequence: CAWSVRNRGGNQPQHF. The DNA for the CDR3 is TGTGCCTGGAGTGTCCGAAACAGGGGTGGTAATCAGCCCCAGCATTTT.

The chain has TRBV4-3 and TRBJ2-2; 11 positions agree with TRBD2. The CDR3 sequence is 18 residues long. The V gene's germline CDR1 is LGHNA and CDR2 YSLEER. The J segment lost 2 bases and the V segment lost 1 base, leaving 6 bases of the junction unmatched. CDR3 in DNA: TGCGCCAGCAGCCAAGCCCCCCTAGCGGGAGGAAACACCGGGGAGCTGTTTTTT. This gives the protein CASSQAPLAGGNTGELFF.

The chain is built from TRBV5-1 and TRBJ1-6; D is unclear. Trimming pared 3 bases from V and 9 bases from J, leaving 7 bases between. The CDR3 contains 12 residues. CDR1 and CDR2 from the germline V gene are SGHRS and YFSETQ. The CDR3 coding sequence is TGCGCCAGCAGCTCAACGGGTTCACCCCTCCACTTT. It translates to CASSSTGSPLHF.

This clone appeared once. The genes are TRBV18 and TRBJ2-7, with TRBD1 matching 9 bases. The germline V gene encodes CDR1 KGHSH and CDR2 LQKENI. This CDR3 is built from 15 residues. V lost 2 bases to trimming and J lost 2 bases; unmatched junction nucleotides: 4. The CDR3 DNA follows: TGTGCCAGCTCACCATATCGGACAGGGGCCTACGAGCAGTACTTC. This gives the protein CASSPYRTGAYEQYF.

This chain uses TRBV6-6 with TRBJ1-3; D gene uncertain. V was clipped by 0 bases and J by 4 bases, with 7 bases between them. The germline V gene encodes CDR1 MNHNY and CDR2 SVGAGI (reference sequence). There are 14 residues in the CDR3. DNA of the CDR3: TGTGCCAGCAGTTACTCCCAGTCGGGAAACACCATATATTTT. Its translation: CASSYSQSGNTIYF.

The chain carries TRBV4-3 and TRBJ1-5; 9 positions match TRBD1. J gave up 5 bases and V 4 bases, and 3 bases lay outside the gene matches. The germline V gene encodes CDR1 LGHNA and CDR2 YSLEER. This CDR3 is built from 14 residues. The CDR3 region is CASSRRTGDQPQHF. CDR3 sequence (DNA): TGCGCCAGCAGCCGTAGGACAGGGGATCAGCCCCAGCATTTT.

The chain carries TRBV7-9 and TRBJ1-3; D not resolved. CDR3 length equals 8 residues. Trimming pared 11 bases from V and 9 bases from J, leaving 5 bases between. CDR1 SEHNR and CDR2 FQNEAQ come from the germline V gene (reference sequence). The CDR3 spells CAAGTIYF. The CDR3 DNA sequence: TGTGCCGCCGGCACCATATATTTT.

The chain couples TRBV2 to TRBJ1-2; 8 bases agree with TRBD1. Germline V gene lookup returns CDR1 SNHLY and CDR2 FYNNEI. Trimming took 7 bases from V and 2 from J; bases not matched to a gene: 6. The CDR3 covers 14 residues. CDR3 residues: CASTPRQGNYGYTF. The CDR3 nucleotides read TGTGCCAGCACTCCTAGACAGGGGAACTATGGCTACACCTTC.

The genes are TRBV11-2 and TRBJ1-3; D call uncertain. This CDR3 is 13 amino acids long. From germline, CDR1 is SGHAT and CDR2 FQNNGV. Trimming left V 5 bases short and J 2 bases short, with 7 bases between. CDR3 amino acids: CASSLTTGNTIYF. The DNA of the CDR3 is TGTGCCAGCAGCCTAACTACTGGAAACACCATATATTTT.

The CDR3 here is CSVPAGGFNYGYTF. The DNA for the CDR3 is TGCAGCGTTCCCGCAGGGGGCTTCAACTATGGCTACACCTTC. The chain recombines TRBV29-1 with TRBJ1-2; 8 bases are shared with TRBD1. The CDR3 is made up of 14 amino acids. Trimming took 5 bases from V and 2 from J; bases not matched to a gene: 7. The germline CDR1 and CDR2 sequences are SQVTM and ANQGSEA.

The J gene is TRBJ1-3, the V gene TRBV5-6, with a weak D call TRBD1 (6 bases). The CDR3 runs 13 residues. With 2 bases removed from V and 8 bases from J, the gap between germline ends came to 11 bases. From germline, CDR1 is SGHDT and CDR2 YYEEEE. The CDR3 DNA reads TGTGCCAGCAGCTTCCCCAGGGGACACACCATATATTTT. It yields the protein CASSFPRGHTIYF.

This chain connects TRBV19 to TRBJ1-5; 7 positions match TRBD1. The CDR3 contains 14 residues. Germline CDR1 and CDR2: LNHDA and SQIVND (reference sequence). V was clipped by 4 bases and J by 3 bases; unmatched bases: 3. The CDR3 loop reads CASSTTGPNQPQHF. The CDR3 DNA sequence: TGTGCCAGTAGTACGACAGGGCCCAATCAGCCCCAGCATTTT.

The genes are TRBV25-1 and TRBJ2-1; D not resolved. Germline V gene data show CDR1 as MGHDK and CDR2 as SYGVNS. V was cut by 2 bases and J by 6 bases, with 8 bases left in between. The CDR3 has 13 amino acids. In DNA form, the CDR3 reads TGTGCCAGCAGTGAAGAGGCTCCCAATGAGCAGTTCTTC. Translating gives CASSEEAPNEQFF.

For this clone: One junction end disagrees with the germline gene, perhaps due to a read error. The chain has TRBV7-7 and TRBJ1-4; D uncertain. This CDR3 is built from 13 residues. Looked up from germline, CDR1 is SSHAT and CDR2 is FNYEAQ (reference sequence). CDR3 amino acids: CASSLNSGEKLFF. The CDR3 DNA reads as TGTGCTAGCAGCTTAAACAGCGGGGAAAAACTGTTTTTT. The full variable domain, rest sourced from reference TRBV7-7 and TRBJ1-4, is GAGVSQSPRYKVTKRGQDVTLRCDPISSHATLYWYQQALGQGPEFLTYFNYEAQPDKSGLPSDRFSAERPEGSISTLTIQRTEQRDSAMYRCASSLNSGEKLFFGSGTQLSVL.

In this sample, this clone turned up once. The rearrangement uses TRBV6-5 and TRBJ2-3; a weak D match, TRBD2 (5 bases). The CDR3 consists of 15 residues. Germline assignment: CDR1 MNHEY and CDR2 SVGAGI. V shed 7 bases and J shed 3 bases, with 17 bases lying between them. In DNA, the CDR3 is TGTGCCAGCATCTGGAGGCGCCCGGGGACAGATACGCAGTATTTT. Residues: CASIWRRPGTDTQYF.